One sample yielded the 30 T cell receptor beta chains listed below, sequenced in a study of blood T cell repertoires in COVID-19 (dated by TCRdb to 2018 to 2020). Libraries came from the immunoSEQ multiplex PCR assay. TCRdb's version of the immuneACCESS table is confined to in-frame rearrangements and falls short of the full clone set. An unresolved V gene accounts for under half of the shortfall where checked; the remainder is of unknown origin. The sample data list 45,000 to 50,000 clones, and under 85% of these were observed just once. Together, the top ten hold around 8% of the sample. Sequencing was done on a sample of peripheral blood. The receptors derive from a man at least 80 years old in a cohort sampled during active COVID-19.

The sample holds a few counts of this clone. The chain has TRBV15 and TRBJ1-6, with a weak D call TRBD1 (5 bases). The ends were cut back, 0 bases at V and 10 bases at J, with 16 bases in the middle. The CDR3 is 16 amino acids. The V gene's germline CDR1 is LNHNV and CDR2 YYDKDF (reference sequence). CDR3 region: CATSRDEEGRESPLHF. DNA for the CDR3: TGTGCCACCAGCAGAGATGAGGAGGGGCGCGAATCACCCCTCCACTTT. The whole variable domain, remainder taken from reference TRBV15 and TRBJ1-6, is DAMVIQNPRYQVTQFGKPVTLSCSQTLNHNVMYWYQQKSSQAPKLLFHYYDKDFNNEADTPDNFQSRRPNTSFCFLDIRSPGLGDTAMYLCATSRDEEGRESPLHFGNGTRLTVT.

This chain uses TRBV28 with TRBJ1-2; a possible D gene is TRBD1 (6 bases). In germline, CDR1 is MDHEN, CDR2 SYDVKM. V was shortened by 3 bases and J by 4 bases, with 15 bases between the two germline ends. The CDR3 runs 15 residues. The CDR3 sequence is CASSFGQGKFYGYTF. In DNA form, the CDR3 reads TGTGCCAGCAGTTTTGGGCAGGGGAAGTTCTATGGCTACACCTTC.

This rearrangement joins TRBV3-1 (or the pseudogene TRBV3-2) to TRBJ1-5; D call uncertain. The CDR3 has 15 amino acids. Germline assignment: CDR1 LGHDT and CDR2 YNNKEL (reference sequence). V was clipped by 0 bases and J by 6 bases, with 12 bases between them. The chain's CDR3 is CASSQDFVSGQPQHF. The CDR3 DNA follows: TGTGCCAGCAGCCAAGACTTCGTATCGGGTCAGCCCCAGCATTTT.

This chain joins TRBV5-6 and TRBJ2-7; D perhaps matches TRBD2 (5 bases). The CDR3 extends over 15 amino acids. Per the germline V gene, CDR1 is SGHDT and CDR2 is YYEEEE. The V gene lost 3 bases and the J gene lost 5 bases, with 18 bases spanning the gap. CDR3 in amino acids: CASSSRRASIDEQYF. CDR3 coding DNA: TGTGCCAGCAGCTCCCGTCGCGCTAGCATCGACGAGCAGTACTTC.

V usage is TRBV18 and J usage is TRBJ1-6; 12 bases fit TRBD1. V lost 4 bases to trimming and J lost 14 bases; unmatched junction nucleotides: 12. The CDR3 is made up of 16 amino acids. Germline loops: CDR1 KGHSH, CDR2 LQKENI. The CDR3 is CASSQTGTGGLITLHF. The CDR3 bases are TGTGCCAGCTCACAAACCGGGACAGGGGGCCTCATAACCCTCCACTTT.

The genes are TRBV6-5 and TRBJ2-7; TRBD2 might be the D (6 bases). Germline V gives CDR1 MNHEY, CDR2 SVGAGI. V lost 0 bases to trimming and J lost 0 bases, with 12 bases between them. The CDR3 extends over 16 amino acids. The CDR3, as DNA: TGTGCCAGCAGTTACTCGGGGGGACGGAGCTCCTACGAGCAGTACTTC. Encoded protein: CASSYSGGRSSYEQYF.

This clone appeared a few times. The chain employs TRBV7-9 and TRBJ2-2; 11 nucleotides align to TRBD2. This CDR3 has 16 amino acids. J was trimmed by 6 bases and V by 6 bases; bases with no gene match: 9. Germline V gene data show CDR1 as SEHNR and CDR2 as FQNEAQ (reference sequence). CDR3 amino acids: CASRPPSGRWAGELFF. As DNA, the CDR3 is TGTGCCAGCAGACCTCCTAGCGGGAGGTGGGCCGGGGAGCTGTTTTTT.

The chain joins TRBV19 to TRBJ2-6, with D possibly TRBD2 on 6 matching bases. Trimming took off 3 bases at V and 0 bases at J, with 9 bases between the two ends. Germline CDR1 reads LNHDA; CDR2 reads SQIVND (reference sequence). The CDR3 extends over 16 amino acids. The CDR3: CASSMGGASGANVLTF. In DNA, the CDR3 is TGTGCCAGTAGTATGGGGGGTGCCTCTGGGGCCAACGTCCTGACTTTC.

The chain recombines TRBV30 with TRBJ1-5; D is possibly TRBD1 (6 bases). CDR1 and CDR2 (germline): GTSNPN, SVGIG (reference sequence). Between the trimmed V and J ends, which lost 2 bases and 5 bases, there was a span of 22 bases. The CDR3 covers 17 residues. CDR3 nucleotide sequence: TGTGCCTGGAGTCCGTTTCGGACAGCCTCGGGCCATCAGCCCCAGCATTTT. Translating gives CAWSPFRTASGHQPQHF.

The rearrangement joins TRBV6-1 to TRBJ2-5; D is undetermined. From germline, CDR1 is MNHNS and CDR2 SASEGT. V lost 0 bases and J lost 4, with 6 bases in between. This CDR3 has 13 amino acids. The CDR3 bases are TGTGCCAGCAGTGAAGCAACGGGAGAGACCCAGTACTTC. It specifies CASSEATGETQYF.

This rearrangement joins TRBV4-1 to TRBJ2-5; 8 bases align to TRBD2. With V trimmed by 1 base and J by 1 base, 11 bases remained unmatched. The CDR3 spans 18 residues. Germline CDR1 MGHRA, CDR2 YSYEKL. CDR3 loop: CASSQAFRIAGPQETQYF. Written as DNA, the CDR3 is TGCGCCAGCAGCCAAGCCTTTAGGATAGCGGGACCCCAAGAGACCCAGTACTTC.

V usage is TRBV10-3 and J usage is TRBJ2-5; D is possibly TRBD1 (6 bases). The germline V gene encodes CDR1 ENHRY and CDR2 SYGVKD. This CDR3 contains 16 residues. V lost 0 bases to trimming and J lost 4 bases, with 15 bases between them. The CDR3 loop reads CAISESKGVRGETQYF. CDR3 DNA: TGTGCCATCAGTGAGTCGAAGGGGGTTAGGGGAGAGACCCAGTACTTC.

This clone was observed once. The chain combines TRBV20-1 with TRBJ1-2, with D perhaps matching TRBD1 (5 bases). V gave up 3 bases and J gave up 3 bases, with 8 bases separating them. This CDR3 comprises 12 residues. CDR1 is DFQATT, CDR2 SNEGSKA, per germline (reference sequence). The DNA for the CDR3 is TGCAGTGCTAGTTTAGGGGACTATGGCTACACCTTC. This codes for CSASLGDYGYTF.

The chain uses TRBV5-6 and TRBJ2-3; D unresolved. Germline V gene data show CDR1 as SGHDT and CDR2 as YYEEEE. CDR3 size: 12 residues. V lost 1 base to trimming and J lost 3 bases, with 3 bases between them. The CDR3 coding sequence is TGTGCCAGCAGCTTGCAGACAGATACGCAGTATTTT. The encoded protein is CASSLQTDTQYF. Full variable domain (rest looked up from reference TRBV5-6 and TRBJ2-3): DAGVTQSPTHLIKTRGQQVTLRCSPKSGHDTVSWYQQALGQGPQFIFQYYEEEERQRGNFPDRFSGHQFPNYSSELNVNALLLGDSALYLCASSLQTDTQYFGPGTRLTVL.

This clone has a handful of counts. The CDR3 nucleotides are TGTGCCACCAGTGATTTTACAGGTTCGAACACCGGGGAGCTGTTTTTT. The encoded protein is CATSDFTGSNTGELFF. The gene calls are TRBV24-1 and TRBJ2-2, with D possibly TRBD1 on 5 matching bases. V lost 1 base, J lost 0 bases, and 8 bases lay in between. The germline V gene has CDR1 KGHDR and CDR2 SFDVKD. This CDR3 spans 16 amino acids.

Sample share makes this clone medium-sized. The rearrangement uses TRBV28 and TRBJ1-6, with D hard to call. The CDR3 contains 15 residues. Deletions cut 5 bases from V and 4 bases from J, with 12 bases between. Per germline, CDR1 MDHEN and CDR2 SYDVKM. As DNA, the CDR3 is TGTGCCAGCAGTCGACTCGGTCGGTATAATTCACCCCTCCACTTT. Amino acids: CASSRLGRYNSPLHF.

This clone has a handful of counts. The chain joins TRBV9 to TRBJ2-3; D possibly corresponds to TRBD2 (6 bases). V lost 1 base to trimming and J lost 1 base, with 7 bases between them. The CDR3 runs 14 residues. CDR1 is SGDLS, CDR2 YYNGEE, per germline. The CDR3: CASSVRGGTDTQYF. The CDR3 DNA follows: TGTGCCAGCAGCGTACGCGGGGGCACAGATACGCAGTATTTT.

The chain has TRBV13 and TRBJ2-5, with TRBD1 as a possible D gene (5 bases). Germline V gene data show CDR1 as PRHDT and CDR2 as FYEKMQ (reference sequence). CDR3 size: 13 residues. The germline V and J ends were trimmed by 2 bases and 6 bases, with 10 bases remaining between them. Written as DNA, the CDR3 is TGTGCCAGCAGCTTATACAGGAGCAAGACCCAGTACTTC. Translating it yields CASSLYRSKTQYF.

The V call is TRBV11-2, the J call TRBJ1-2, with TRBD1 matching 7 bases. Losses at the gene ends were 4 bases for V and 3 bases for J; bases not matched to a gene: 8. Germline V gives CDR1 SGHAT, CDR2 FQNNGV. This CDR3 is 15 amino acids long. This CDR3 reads CASSSKTGRYYGYTF. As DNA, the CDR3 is TGTGCCAGCAGCTCCAAGACAGGGCGTTACTATGGCTACACCTTC.

This CDR3 reads CASSARQGAGYEQYF. The CDR3 nucleotides are TGTGCCAGCAGCGCGAGACAGGGGGCAGGATACGAGCAGTACTTC. This chain joins TRBV7-2 and TRBJ2-7, with TRBD1 matching 10 bases. The CDR3 runs to 15 residues. Per germline, CDR1 SGHTA and CDR2 FQGNSA. Losses at the gene ends were 5 bases for V and 4 bases for J; bases not matched to a gene: 8. Full variable domain (outside the CDR3, taken from reference TRBV7-2 and TRBJ2-7): GAGVSQSPSNKVTEKGKDVELRCDPISGHTALYWYRQSLGQGLEFLIYFQGNSAPDKSGLPSDRFSAERTGGSVSTLTIQRTQQEDSAVYLCASSARQGAGYEQYFGPGTRLTVT.

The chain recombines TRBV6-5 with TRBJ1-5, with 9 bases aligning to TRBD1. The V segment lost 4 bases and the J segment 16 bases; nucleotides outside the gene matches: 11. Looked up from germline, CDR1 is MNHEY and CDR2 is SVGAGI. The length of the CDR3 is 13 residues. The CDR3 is CASSSADGTGQHF. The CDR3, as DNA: TGTGCCAGCAGTTCCGCAGACGGGACAGGGCAACATTTT.

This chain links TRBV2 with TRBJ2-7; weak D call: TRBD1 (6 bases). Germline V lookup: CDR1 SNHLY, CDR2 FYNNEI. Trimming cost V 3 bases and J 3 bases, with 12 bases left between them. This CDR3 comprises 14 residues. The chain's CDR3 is CASSDQDSYYEQYF. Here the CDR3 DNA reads TGTGCCAGCAGTGACCAGGACAGCTACTACGAGCAGTACTTC. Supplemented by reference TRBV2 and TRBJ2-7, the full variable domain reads EPEVTQTPSHQVTQMGQEVILRCVPISNHLYFYWYRQILGQKVEFLVSFYNNEISEKSEIFDDQFSVERPDGSNFTLKIRSTKLEDSAMYFCASSDQDSYYEQYFGPGTRLTVT.

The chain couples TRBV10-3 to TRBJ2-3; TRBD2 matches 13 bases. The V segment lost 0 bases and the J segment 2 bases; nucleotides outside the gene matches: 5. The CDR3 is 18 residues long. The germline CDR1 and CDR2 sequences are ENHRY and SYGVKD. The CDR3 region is CAISESGLAGFVTDTQYF. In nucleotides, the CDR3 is TGTGCCATCAGTGAGTCGGGACTAGCGGGGTTCGTCACAGATACGCAGTATTTT.

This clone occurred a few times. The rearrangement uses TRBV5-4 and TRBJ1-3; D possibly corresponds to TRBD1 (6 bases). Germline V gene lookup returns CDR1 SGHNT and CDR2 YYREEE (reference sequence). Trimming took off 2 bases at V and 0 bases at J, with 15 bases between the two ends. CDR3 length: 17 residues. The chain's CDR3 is CASSFYADSDSGNTIYF. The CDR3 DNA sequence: TGTGCCAGCAGCTTTTACGCGGACAGCGACTCTGGAAACACCATATATTTT.

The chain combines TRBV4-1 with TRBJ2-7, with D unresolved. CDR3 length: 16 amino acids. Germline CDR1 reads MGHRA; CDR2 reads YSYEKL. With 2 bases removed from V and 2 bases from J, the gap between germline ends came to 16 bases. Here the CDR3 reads CASSQLSTSTPYEQYF. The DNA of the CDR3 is TGCGCCAGCAGCCAACTGTCCACATCAACCCCCTACGAGCAGTACTTC.

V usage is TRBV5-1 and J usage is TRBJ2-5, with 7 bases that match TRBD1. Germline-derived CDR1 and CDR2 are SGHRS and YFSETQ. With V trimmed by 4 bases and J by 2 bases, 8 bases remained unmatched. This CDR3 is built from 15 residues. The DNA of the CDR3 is TGCGCCAGCAGCCCCGGGACAGATAATCAAGAGACCCAGTACTTC. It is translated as CASSPGTDNQETQYF.

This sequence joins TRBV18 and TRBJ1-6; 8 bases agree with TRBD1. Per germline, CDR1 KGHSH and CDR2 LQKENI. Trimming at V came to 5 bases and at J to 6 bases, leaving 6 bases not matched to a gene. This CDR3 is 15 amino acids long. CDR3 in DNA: TGTGCCAGCTCAGGGGGACAGGCCCCTAATTCACCCCTCCACTTT. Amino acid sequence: CASSGGQAPNSPLHF.

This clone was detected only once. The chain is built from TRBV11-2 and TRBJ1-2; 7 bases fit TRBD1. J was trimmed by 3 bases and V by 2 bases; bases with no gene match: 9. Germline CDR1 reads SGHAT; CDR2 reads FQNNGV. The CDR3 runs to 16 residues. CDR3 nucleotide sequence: TGTGCCAGCAGCTTAACTCGACAGGGAGGTGACTATGGCTACACCTTC. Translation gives CASSLTRQGGDYGYTF.

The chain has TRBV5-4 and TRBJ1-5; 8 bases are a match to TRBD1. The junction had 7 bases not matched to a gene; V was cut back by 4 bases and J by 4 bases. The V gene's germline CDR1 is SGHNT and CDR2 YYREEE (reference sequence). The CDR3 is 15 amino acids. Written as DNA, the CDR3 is TGTGCCAGCAGCCCCGGGACAGGCTTTAATCAGCCCCAGCATTTT. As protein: CASSPGTGFNQPQHF.

CDR3 amino acids: CASSPTTGYSYEQYF. CDR3 nucleotides: TGTGCCAGCTCACCTACCACAGGGTATTCCTACGAGCAGTACTTC. The V call is TRBV18, the J call TRBJ2-7; TRBD1 is a possible D gene (6 bases). Germline loops: CDR1 KGHSH, CDR2 LQKENI. V was clipped by 3 bases and J by 1 base, with 13 bases between them. This CDR3 has 15 residues.